The 11 T cell receptor beta chains listed next were all sequenced from one sample in a study of immune evolution from preneoplasia to lung adenocarcinoma. Measured with immunoSEQ multiplex PCR; TCRdb has only the in-frame clones, and not every one. Of a few thousand clones in the sample, around 75% were seen once. Sequencing input: FFPE adjacent normal lung tissue. The source is a person aged 60-80 years with lung adenocarcinoma.

This clone was seen once. This chain links TRBV7-3 with TRBJ2-6; tentative D call: TRBD1 (6 bases). Looked up from germline, CDR1 is SGHTA and CDR2 is FQGTGA. CDR3 size: 19 residues. Trimming took 0 bases from V and 2 from J, leaving 17 bases between them. CDR3 DNA sequence: TGTGCCAGCAGCTTAACGGGGACAAGGGCCACTCCTGGGGCCAACGTCCTGACTTTC. Translated: CASSLTGTRATPGANVLTF.

V is TRBV27 and J is TRBJ2-5; a weak D match, TRBD2 (5 bases). The germline CDR1 and CDR2 sequences are MNHEY and SMNVEV (reference sequence). This CDR3 contains 17 residues. Trimming removed 6 bases at V and 2 bases at J, with 22 bases between. CDR3 DNA: TGTGCCAGCAGCCCCATAGGGCGGTGGACTTTACAAGAGACCCAGTACTTC. This sequence encodes CASSPIGRWTLQETQYF.

The V call is TRBV27, the J call TRBJ2-1; TRBD1 agrees at 8 bases. The CDR3 covers 15 residues. The V gene end was trimmed by 6 bases and the J gene end by 4 bases; junction bases not matched to a gene: 8. The germline gives CDR1 MNHEY, CDR2 SMNVEV (reference sequence). CDR3 sequence: CASSPTGEIYNEQFF. In nucleotides, the CDR3 is TGTGCCAGCAGCCCGACAGGGGAAATTTACAATGAGCAGTTCTTC.

The V call is TRBV5-5, the J call TRBJ2-2, with unresolved D. V dropped 5 bases and J dropped 0 bases, with 14 bases sitting between them. The CDR3 covers 16 residues. Germline CDR1 is SGHKS and CDR2 is YYEKEE (reference sequence). The CDR3 protein is CASRKITPANTGELFF. The CDR3 DNA sequence: TGTGCCAGCAGAAAAATCACCCCCGCGAACACCGGGGAGCTGTTTTTT.

The V call is TRBV19, the J call TRBJ1-5; D not certain. Germline loops: CDR1 LNHDA, CDR2 SQIVND (reference sequence). Trimming shortened V by 9 bases and J by 1 base, and 7 bases separated the two germline ends. This CDR3 spans 12 amino acids. The CDR3 spells CASRSSNQPQHF. CDR3 nucleotides: TGTGCCAGCAGGTCCAGCAATCAGCCCCAGCATTTT.

This clone was seen only a few times. The V call is TRBV5-1, the J call TRBJ2-7; TRBD2 might be the D (6 bases). Trimming took off 3 bases at V and 5 bases at J, with 18 bases between the two ends. This CDR3 contains 15 residues. Per the germline V gene, CDR1 is SGHRS and CDR2 is YFSETQ. Written as DNA, the CDR3 is TGCGCCAGCAGCTCGAAGACTAGTTCTAAGAACGAGCAGTACTTC. Translation gives CASSSKTSSKNEQYF.

The chain carries TRBV15 and TRBJ2-4; 7 bases are shared with TRBD1. The ends lost 3 bases at V and 0 bases at J; junction bases unmatched: 11. In germline, CDR1 is LNHNV, CDR2 YYDKDF (reference sequence). The CDR3 length is 18 residues. The CDR3 bases are TGTGCCACCAGCAGCCTGATCGACAGGGTACAAGCCAAAAACATTCAGTACTTC. This encodes CATSSLIDRVQAKNIQYF.

The chain carries TRBV19 and TRBJ1-2; D unresolved. The CDR3 extends over 11 amino acids. V was cut by 5 bases and J by 6 bases, with 7 bases left in between. Germline V gene lookup returns CDR1 LNHDA and CDR2 SQIVND (reference sequence). CDR3 in DNA: TGTGCCAGTAGTGGACGGGATGGCTACACCTTC. Translated: CASSGRDGYTF.

The chain is built from TRBV5-4 and TRBJ1-4; 10 positions match TRBD1. The germline V gene has CDR1 SGHNT and CDR2 YYREEE (reference sequence). The CDR3 is 15 residues long. The V and J ends lost 1 base and 7 bases, in that order; junction bases with no gene match: 4. This CDR3 reads CASSLIGQGGEKLFF. CDR3 coding DNA: TGTGCCAGCAGCTTGATAGGACAGGGGGGTGAAAAACTGTTTTTT.

The chain couples TRBV6-6 to TRBJ2-3, with TRBD2 identical over 10 bases. With V trimmed by 2 bases and J by 4 bases, 6 bases remained unmatched. Looked up from germline, CDR1 is MNHNY and CDR2 is SVGAGI (reference sequence). This CDR3 region has 16 residues. Here the CDR3 DNA reads TGTGCCAGCAGTTACCCTAGCGGGAGATCCCCAGATACGCAGTATTTT. This encodes CASSYPSGRSPDTQYF.

This chain joins TRBV4-2 and TRBJ1-6; TRBD1 matches at 9 bases. The CDR3 runs to 15 residues. The germline V gene has CDR1 LGHNA and CDR2 YNFKEQ. V lost 4 bases to trimming and J lost 10 bases; unmatched junction nucleotides: 8. In DNA, the CDR3 is TGTGCCAGCAGCCCGGACAGGGGAAGACGATCACCCCTCCACTTT. This sequence encodes CASSPDRGRRSPLHF.